The TCR beta chain under discussion was sequenced for a study of PD-1 blockade in mismatch repair-deficient tumors. Measured with immunoSEQ multiplex PCR; TCRdb has only the in-frame clones, and not every one. Here the sample spans some 100,000 clones, 82% being singletons. Trimming cost V 0 bases and J 9 bases, with 15 bases left between them. Germline V gene lookup returns CDR1 LNHNV and CDR2 YYDKDF (reference sequence). The CDR3 spans 15 residues. The rearrangement links TRBV15 to TRBJ2-1; D unclear. The sequences come from peripheral blood, collected approximately 36 weeks after starting pembrolizumab. This clonotype was sampled from an adult with mismatch repair-deficient cancer. The CDR3 protein is CATSRDLGIVSEQFF. The CDR3 DNA follows: TGTGCCACCAGCAGAGATCTTGGGATAGTTAGTGAGCAGTTCTTC.